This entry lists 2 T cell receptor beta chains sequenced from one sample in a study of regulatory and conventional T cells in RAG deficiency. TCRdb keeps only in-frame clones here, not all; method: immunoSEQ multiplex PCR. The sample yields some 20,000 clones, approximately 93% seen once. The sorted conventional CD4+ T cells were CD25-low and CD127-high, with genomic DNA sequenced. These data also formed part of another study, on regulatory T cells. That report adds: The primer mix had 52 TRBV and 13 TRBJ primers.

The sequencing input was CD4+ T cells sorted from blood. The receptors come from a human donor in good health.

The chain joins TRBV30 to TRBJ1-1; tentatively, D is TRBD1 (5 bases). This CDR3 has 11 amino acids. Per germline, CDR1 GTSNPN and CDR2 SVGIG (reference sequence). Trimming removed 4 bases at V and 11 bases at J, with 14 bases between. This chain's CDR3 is CAWIVGGRAFF. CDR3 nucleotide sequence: TGTGCCTGGATCGTCGGGGGAAGGGCTTTCTTT.

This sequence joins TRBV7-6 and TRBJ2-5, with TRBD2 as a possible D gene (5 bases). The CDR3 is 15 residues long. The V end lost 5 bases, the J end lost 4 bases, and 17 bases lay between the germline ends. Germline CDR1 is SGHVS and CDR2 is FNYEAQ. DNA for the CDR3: TGTGCCAGCAGCGGCGGTAATACCCGGGGAGAGACCCAGTACTTC. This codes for CASSGGNTRGETQYF.